These 21 T cell receptor beta chains share one sample of origin, sequenced in a study of CD8 T cells in ankylosing spondylitis. TCRdb processed the 5' RACE reads anew with MiXCR; each CDR3 protein has one entry. The sample holds 200,000 to 300,000 distinct CDR3 sequences, 8.2% seen once. Sequenced: blood, either unsorted or a sorted T cell fraction (not recorded which). The source of these receptors is a female donor with ankylosing spondylitis or in good health (not recorded which).

There are a few counts of this clonotype. CDR3 sequence: CATTTGDIGEDYTF. The CDR3, as DNA: TGTGCCACCACTACTGGGGACATCGGTGAGGACTACACCTTC. The rearrangement joins TRBV7-9 to TRBJ1-2, with TRBD1 as a possible D gene (6 bases). V was clipped by 10 bases and J by 10 bases, with 25 bases between them. Germline V lookup: CDR1 SEHNR, CDR2 FQNEAQ (reference sequence). The CDR3 length is 14 residues.

This clonotype was seen repeatedly, ten times or more. The rearrangement joins TRBV20-1 to TRBJ2-7; TRBD1 might be the D (6 bases). Trimming shortened V by 6 bases and J by 2 bases, and 20 bases separated the two germline ends. The CDR3 is 15 residues long. Germline values: CDR1 DFQATT, CDR2 SNEGSKA (reference sequence). CDR3 region: CSATSGQNHAYEQYF. In nucleotides, the CDR3 is TGCAGTGCAACAAGTGGACAGAACCATGCCTACGAGCAGTACTTC.

V and J are TRBV9 and TRBJ2-1; TRBD2 agrees at 8 bases. This CDR3 is 14 amino acids long. V gave up 4 bases and J gave up 9 bases; unmatched junction bases: 9. Germline assignment: CDR1 SGDLS and CDR2 YYNGEE. The CDR3 nucleotides read TGTGCCAGCAGCCCGGGACTAGGGGGTGGTGAGCAGTTCTTC. Translated: CASSPGLGGGEQFF.

This clonotype was seen repeatedly, ten times or more. This chain connects TRBV5-1 to TRBJ2-3; the match to TRBD1 covers 7 bases. Germline CDR1 SGHRS, CDR2 YFSETQ. The CDR3 covers 14 residues. V lost 4 bases to trimming and J lost 1 base; unmatched junction nucleotides: 3. The CDR3 DNA is TGCGCCAGCAGCCCAGGACAGGGCACAGATACGCAGTATTTT. This sequence encodes CASSPGQGTDTQYF. The entire variable domain, with the rest obtained from reference TRBV5-1 and TRBJ2-3, is as follows: KAGVTQTPRYLIKTRGQQVTLSCSPISGHRSVSWYQQTPGQGLQFLFEYFSETQRNKGNFPGRFSGRQFSNSRSEMNVSTLELGDSALYLCASSPGQGTDTQYFGPGTRLTVL.

This clonotype was observed a handful of times. This sequence joins TRBV11-2 and TRBJ2-3; possibly TRBD1 or TRBD2 for D (5 bases each). V was trimmed by 0 bases and J by 6 bases, leaving 13 bases between them. CDR1 is SGHAT, CDR2 FQNNGV, per germline. The CDR3 contains 15 residues. CDR3 sequence reads: CASSLDQGAADTQYF. The DNA for the CDR3 is TGTGCCAGCAGCTTAGATCAGGGAGCGGCGGATACGCAGTATTTT.

In its sample, this clonotype was seen many times. The CDR3 is CASSRLGGTDTQYF. CDR3 sequence (DNA): TGTGCCAGCAGCCGCTTGGGGGGGACAGATACGCAGTATTTT. The V call is TRBV7-2, the J call TRBJ2-3; TRBD2 aligns across 7 bases. Germline V gene sequence: CDR1 SGHTA, CDR2 FQGNSA. The junction had 5 bases not matched to a gene; V was cut back by 5 bases and J by 3 bases. The CDR3 totals 14 residues.

This clonotype has ten or more counts. The J gene is TRBJ1-1, the V gene TRBV3-1, with D tentatively TRBD1 (5 bases). The germline V and J ends were trimmed by 3 bases and 5 bases, with 7 bases remaining between them. Looked up from germline, CDR1 is LGHDT and CDR2 is YNNKEL (reference sequence). This CDR3 is built from 12 residues. The CDR3 here is CASSQWGTEAFF. The CDR3 DNA sequence: TGTGCCAGCAGCCAGTGGGGGACTGAAGCTTTCTTT.

This clonotype came up many times. As DNA, the CDR3 is TGTGCCATCAGTACCCGGGCCAACGAGCAGTACTTC. Encoded protein: CAISTRANEQYF. This chain uses TRBV10-3 with TRBJ2-7; no clear D gene. CDR1 is ENHRY, CDR2 SYGVKD, per germline. Trimming removed 5 bases at V and 5 bases at J, with 10 bases between. The CDR3 loop spans 12 amino acids.

In this sample, this clonotype turned up a few times. This sequence joins TRBV5-1 and TRBJ2-5, with D tentatively TRBD1 (6 bases). This CDR3 has 16 amino acids. V was shortened by 0 bases and J by 4 bases, with 16 bases between the two germline ends. Germline V gene lookup returns CDR1 SGHRS and CDR2 YFSETQ. The CDR3 spells CASSLAGQGIRETQYF. In DNA, the CDR3 is TGCGCCAGCAGCTTGGCCGGGCAGGGGATACGAGAGACCCAGTACTTC. The variable domain in full, with the rest retrieved from reference TRBV5-1 and TRBJ2-5, is KAGVTQTPRYLIKTRGQQVTLSCSPISGHRSVSWYQQTPGQGLQFLFEYFSETQRNKGNFPGRFSGRQFSNSRSEMNVSTLELGDSALYLCASSLAGQGIRETQYFGPGTRLLVL.

This clonotype was counted only a few times. This rearrangement joins TRBV3-1 to TRBJ1-2; D is unclear. Germline CDR1 is LGHDT and CDR2 is YNNKEL (reference sequence). V lost 8 bases and J 1 base, leaving 8 bases between the germline ends. This CDR3 spans 12 amino acids. CDR3 sequence reads: CASHDINYGYTF. DNA of the CDR3: TGTGCCAGCCACGACATTAACTATGGCTACACCTTC.

This clonotype was observed at least ten times. V usage is TRBV7-2 and J usage is TRBJ2-5; possibly TRBD2 for D (6 bases). The CDR3 spans 14 residues. V was shortened by 4 bases and J by 3 bases, with 12 bases between the two germline ends. CDR1 is SGHTA, CDR2 FQGNSA, per germline. The CDR3 DNA reads as TGTGCCAGCAGCTGGGTGGGGGGAGAAGAGACCCAGTACTTC. Protein: CASSWVGGEETQYF.

This clonotype was seen many times. This CDR3 reads CASSSKTGGGFRGTDTQYF. CDR3 coding DNA: TGTGCCAGCAGCTCCAAGACAGGGGGCGGATTTAGGGGCACAGATACGCAGTATTTT. The chain links TRBV5-4 to TRBJ2-3; 10 bases are shared with TRBD1. This CDR3 has 19 residues. CDR1 and CDR2 (germline): SGHNT, YYREEE (reference sequence). Trimming removed 3 bases from V and 1 base from J; junction bases left unmatched: 14.

A note on this clonotype: A single base separates this from a much larger clone, so it may be a read error. The rearrangement uses TRBV29-1 and TRBJ2-1, with D perhaps matching TRBD2 (6 bases). Germline V gene lookup returns CDR1 SQVTM and CDR2 ANQGSEA. The CDR3 runs to 14 residues. V lost 1 base and J 0 bases, leaving 7 bases between the germline ends. CDR3 DNA sequence: TGCAGCGTTGAAGGGAGGGGCTCCTACAATGAGCAGTTCTTC. It specifies CSVEGRGSYNEQFF.

This clonotype was counted only a few times. The chain carries TRBV20-1 and TRBJ2-5, with D perhaps being TRBD1 or TRBD2 (5 bases each). Trimming took off 6 bases at V and 5 bases at J, with 13 bases between the two ends. This CDR3 region has 12 residues. Per germline, CDR1 DFQATT and CDR2 SNEGSKA (reference sequence). The DNA of the CDR3 is TGCAGTGCGGCGATAGGGGAGGAGACCCAGTACTTC. Protein product: CSAAIGEETQYF.

This clonotype was counted many times. The V call is TRBV20-1, the J call TRBJ2-2; D tentatively reads TRBD1 or TRBD2 (5 bases each). Germline CDR1 and CDR2: DFQATT and SNEGSKA (reference sequence). V lost 5 bases and J lost 3, with 16 bases in between. This CDR3 comprises 15 residues. The chain's CDR3 is CSAAPRGGYTGELFF. DNA of the CDR3: TGCAGTGCTGCCCCCCGGGGCGGCTACACCGGGGAGCTGTTTTTT.

This clonotype was observed many times. The chain employs TRBV18 and TRBJ1-6, with D possibly matching TRBD1 (5 bases). Germline CDR1 KGHSH, CDR2 LQKENI. The CDR3 runs to 15 residues. V was trimmed by 4 bases and J by 6 bases, leaving 13 bases between them. The CDR3 DNA follows: TGTGCCAGCTCACGCAGGGACGGGTCTAATTCACCCCTCCACTTT. Protein: CASSRRDGSNSPLHF.

This clonotype has at least ten counts. The rearrangement uses TRBV7-9 and TRBJ1-1; the D gene is possibly TRBD1 (5 bases). V was shortened by 1 base and J by 1 base, with 10 bases between the two germline ends. This CDR3 comprises 15 residues. Germline V gene lookup returns CDR1 SEHNR and CDR2 FQNEAQ (reference sequence). In DNA form, the CDR3 reads TGTGCCAGCAGCTTAGTTGGGGGAACGAACACTGAAGCTTTCTTT. This encodes CASSLVGGTNTEAFF.

This clonotype was seen at least ten times. The chain carries TRBV20-1 and TRBJ2-3, with D possibly matching TRBD2 (6 bases). Between the trimmed V and J ends, which lost 3 bases and 5 bases, there was a span of 12 bases. The CDR3 length is 13 residues. Germline V lookup: CDR1 DFQATT, CDR2 SNEGSKA (reference sequence). As DNA, the CDR3 is TGCAGTGCTAGCGGGAGAAACGAAGATACGCAGTATTTT. Its protein is CSASGRNEDTQYF.

The genes are TRBV4-3 and TRBJ2-7; weak D call: TRBD1 (7 bases). V lost 0 bases and J lost 6, with 24 bases in between. Germline-derived CDR1 and CDR2 are LGHNA and YSLEER. The CDR3 has 18 amino acids. The CDR3 bases are TGCGCCAGCAGCCAAGACTCGCCGGGCCCAGGGGGACTCTGCGAGCAGTACTTC. Its translation: CASSQDSPGPGGLCEQYF.

This clonotype was counted only a few times. This sequence joins TRBV20-1 and TRBJ2-1; possibly TRBD1 for D (8 bases). The V and J ends lost 6 bases and 7 bases respectively, with 28 bases between them. Germline values: CDR1 DFQATT, CDR2 SNEGSKA (reference sequence). CDR3 size: 17 residues. The CDR3 sequence: CSADPGLLATGVNEQFF. The CDR3 DNA reads as TGCAGTGCCGACCCGGGGCTACTAGCGACAGGGGTGAATGAGCAGTTCTTC.

About this clonotype itself: It may be a read error: a sequence one base away is much more abundant. The chain carries TRBV7-3 and TRBJ2-5, with D perhaps TRBD1 (5 bases). Trimming removed 2 bases from V and 2 bases from J, with 12 bases in between. Germline V gives CDR1 SGHTA, CDR2 FQGTGA. The CDR3 is made up of 15 amino acids. For the CDR3, the DNA is TGTGCCAGCAGCTTATCACCAGGGTCGCAAGAGACCCAGTACTTC. It is translated as CASSLSPGSQETQYF. Using reference TRBV7-3 and TRBJ2-5 for the parts outside the CDR3, the full variable domain is GAGVSQTPSNKVTEKGKYVELRCDPISGHTALYWYRQSLGQGPEFLIYFQGTGAADDSGLPNDRFFAVRPEGSVSTLKIQRTERGDSAVYLCASSLSPGSQETQYFGPGTRLLVL.